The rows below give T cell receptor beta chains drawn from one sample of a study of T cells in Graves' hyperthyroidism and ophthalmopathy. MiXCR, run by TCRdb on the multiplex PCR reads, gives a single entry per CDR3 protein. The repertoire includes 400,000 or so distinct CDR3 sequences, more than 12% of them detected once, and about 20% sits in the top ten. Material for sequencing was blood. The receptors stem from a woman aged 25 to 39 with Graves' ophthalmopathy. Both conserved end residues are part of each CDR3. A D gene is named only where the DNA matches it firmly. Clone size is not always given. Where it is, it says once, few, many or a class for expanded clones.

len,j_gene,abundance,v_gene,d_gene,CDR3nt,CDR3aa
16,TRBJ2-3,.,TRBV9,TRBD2,TGTGCCAGCAGCGTAGAACTAGCGGGGGTGGCAGATACGCAGTATTTT,CASSVELAGVADTQYF
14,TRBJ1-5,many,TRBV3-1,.,TGTGCCAGCAGTGATAAGGGGTCGAGTCAGCCCCAGCATTTT,CASSDKGSSQPQHF
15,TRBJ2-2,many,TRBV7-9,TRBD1,TGTGCCAGCAGCGCGACAGGGCAAAACACCGGGGAGCTGTTTTTT,CASSATGQNTGELFF
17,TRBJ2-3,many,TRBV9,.,TGTGCCAGCAGCGTAGAAGAGCCCGGTAGCCTAAGGGATACGCAGTATTTT,CASSVEEPGSLRDTQYF
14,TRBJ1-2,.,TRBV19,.,TGTGCCAGTAGTCCGCGGACAGTCCCTGATGGCTACACCTTC,CASSPRTVPDGYTF
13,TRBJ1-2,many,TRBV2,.,TGTGCCAGCAGTGAAAAATCCCCAGATGGCTACACCTTC,CASSEKSPDGYTF
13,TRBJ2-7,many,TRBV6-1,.,TGTGCCAGCAGTGATGTCTACGGCGGGCGGCAGTACTTC,CASSDVYGGRQYF
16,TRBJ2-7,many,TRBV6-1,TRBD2,TGTGCCAGCAAGGGACTAGCGGGGGGGAAGGCCTACGAGCAGTACTTC,CASKGLAGGKAYEQYF
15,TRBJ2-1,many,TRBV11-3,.,TGTGCCAGCAGCTCGCGACAGGTTACCTACAATGAGCAGTTCTTC,CASSSRQVTYNEQFF
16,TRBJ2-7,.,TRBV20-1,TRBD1,TGCAGTGCTTACAAACGCCCGGGACAGGACCCCTACGAGCAGTACTTC,CSAYKRPGQDPYEQYF
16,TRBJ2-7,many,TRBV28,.,TGTGCCAGCAAAACAGGTCCTACCAAGGGGCCCTACGAGCAGTACTTC,CASKTGPTKGPYEQYF
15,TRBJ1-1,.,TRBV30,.,TGTGCCTGGTCCGCCCCACCTCCGATGAACACTGAAGCTTTCTTT,CAWSAPPPMNTEAFF
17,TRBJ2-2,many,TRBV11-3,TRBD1,TGTGCCAGCAGCTTAGATCAGGGGACAGTATTCGGCGGGGAGCTGTTTTTT,CASSLDQGTVFGGELFF
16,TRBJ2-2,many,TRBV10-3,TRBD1,TGTGCCATCAGCGCTGGGACAGGGGGTTCTGCCGGGGAGCTGTTTTTT,CAISAGTGGSAGELFF
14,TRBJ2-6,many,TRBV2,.,TGTGCCACAGCGGATTCAGTGGGGGCCAACGTCCTGACTTTC,CATADSVGANVLTF
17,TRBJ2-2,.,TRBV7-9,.,TGTGCCAGCAGCTTATCGGCTAGCGCCTCGAACACCGGGGAGCTGTTTTTT,CASSLSASASNTGELFF
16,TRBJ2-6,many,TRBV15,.,TGTGCCACCAGCGATTTGGGTTTCTCTGGGGCCAACGTCCTGACTTTC,CATSDLGFSGANVLTF
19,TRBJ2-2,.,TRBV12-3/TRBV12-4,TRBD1,TGTGCCAGCACCTTGAGGGGACAGGGTTTTTTTCGATCCGGCGGGGAGCTGTTTTTT,CASTLRGQGFFRSGGELFF
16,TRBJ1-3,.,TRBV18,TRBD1,TGTGCCAGCTCACCCGACAGGGGCCTCTCTGGAAACACCATATATTTT,CASSPDRGLSGNTIYF
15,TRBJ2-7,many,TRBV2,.,TGTGCCAGCAGTTTCTCAGGACCCAGCTCCTACGAGCAGTACTTC,CASSFSGPSSYEQYF
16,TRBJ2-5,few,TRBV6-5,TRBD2,TGTGCCAGCAGTTACTCCGGTGTTAGCGGGGACAAGACCCAGTACTTC,CASSYSGVSGDKTQYF
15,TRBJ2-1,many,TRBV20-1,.,TGCAGTGCTAGCCTCCGGGACAAGGGGAGGGATGAGCAGTTCTTC,CSASLRDKGRDEQFF
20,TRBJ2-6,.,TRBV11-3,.,TGTGCCAGCAGCTTAATATCTAGGCGACAGTTGGGGACTGGGGCCAACGTCCTGACTTTC,CASSLISRRQLGTGANVLTF
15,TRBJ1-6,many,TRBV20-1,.,TGCAGTGCTCGCTACGGGAGCTCCTATAATTCACCCCTCCACTTT,CSARYGSSYNSPLHF
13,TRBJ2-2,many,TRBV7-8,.,TGTGCCAGCAGTTTACTCCAAGCCGGGGAGCTGTTTTTT,CASSLLQAGELFF
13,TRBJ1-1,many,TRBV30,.,TGTGCCTGGACTCGCCCTGGGTGGACTGAAGCTTTCTTT,CAWTRPGWTEAFF
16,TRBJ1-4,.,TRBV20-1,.,TGCAGTGCTAGTGCTAAACCGGGTCCTCAGGGAGAAAAACTGTTTTTT,CSASAKPGPQGEKLFF
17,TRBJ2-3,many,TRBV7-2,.,TGTGCCAGCAGCTTAGCGGGGCCCCGGAAAGTTTTAGATACGCAGTATTTT,CASSLAGPRKVLDTQYF
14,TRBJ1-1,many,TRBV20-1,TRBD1,TGCAGTGCTAGCGCAGGGGGCGGGAGCACTGAAGCTTTCTTT,CSASAGGGSTEAFF
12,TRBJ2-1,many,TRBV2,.,TGTGCCAGCATGGGCGGCTACAATGAGCAGTTCTTC,CASMGGYNEQFF
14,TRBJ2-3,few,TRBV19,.,TGTGCCAGTAGTATAGACCCAGGGATTGGTACGCAGTATTTT,CASSIDPGIGTQYF
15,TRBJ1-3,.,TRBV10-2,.,TGCGCCAGCAGTGAGCAGGACAAAGGTCGGGACACCATATATTTT,CASSEQDKGRDTIYF
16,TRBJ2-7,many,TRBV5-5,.,TGTGCCAGCAGCTCCCCCCCCACAAGGGTTGTATACGAGCAGTACTTC,CASSSPPTRVVYEQYF
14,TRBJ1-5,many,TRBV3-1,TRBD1,TGTGCCAGCAGCCCCCGACAGGGGCATCAGCCCCAGCATTTT,CASSPRQGHQPQHF
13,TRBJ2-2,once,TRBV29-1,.,TGCAGCATCGAGGACAGAAACACCGGGGAGCTGTTTTTT,CSIEDRNTGELFF
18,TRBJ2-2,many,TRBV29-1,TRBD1,TGCAGCGTTGAAGTGATCCGGACAGGGAAGCCGAACACCGGGGAGCTGTTTTTT,CSVEVIRTGKPNTGELFF
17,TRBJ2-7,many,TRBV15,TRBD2,TGTGCCACCAGCCGGCAACTCGGACGGCGGGGGACCTACGAGCAGTACTTC,CATSRQLGRRGTYEQYF
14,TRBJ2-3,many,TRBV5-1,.,TGCGCCAGCAGCTCAGGACTGTTCACAGATACGCAGTATTTT,CASSSGLFTDTQYF
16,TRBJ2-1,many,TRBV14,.,TGTGCCAGCAGCCAAGGGGGACGGAAGGGTCCCAATGAGCAGTTCTTC,CASSQGGRKGPNEQFF
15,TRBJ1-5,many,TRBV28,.,TGTGCCAGCAGTTTATATGACAGCGTAAATCAGCCCCAGCATTTT,CASSLYDSVNQPQHF
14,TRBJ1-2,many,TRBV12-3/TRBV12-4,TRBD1,TGTGCCAGCAGTTTAGGACAGGGGCACTATGGCTACACCTTC,CASSLGQGHYGYTF
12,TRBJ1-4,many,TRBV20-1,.,TGCAGTGCAAGAAGGGACGGAGAAAAACTGTTTTTT,CSARRDGEKLFF
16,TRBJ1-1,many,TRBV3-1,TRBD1,TGTGCCAGCAGTATACGTGGGACAGGGAGGGGCACTGAAGCTTTCTTT,CASSIRGTGRGTEAFF
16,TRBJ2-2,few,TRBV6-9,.,TGTGCCAGCAGTTATTTCGCAGGAACGAACACCGGGGAGCTGTTTTTT,CASSYFAGTNTGELFF
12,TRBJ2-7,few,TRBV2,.,TGTGCCAGCACCTCGCGGGTGTACGAGCAGTACTTC,CASTSRVYEQYF
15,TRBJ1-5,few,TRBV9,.,TGTGCCAGCAGCGTAGGGGGGAGGGCGGATCAGCCCCAGCATTTT,CASSVGGRADQPQHF
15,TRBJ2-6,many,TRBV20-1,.,TGCAGTGCTAGACAGGAACTCTCTGGGGCCAACGTCCTGACTTTC,CSARQELSGANVLTF
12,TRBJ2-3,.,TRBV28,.,TGTGCCAGCAGAGTCACAGAAGATACGCAGTATTTT,CASRVTEDTQYF